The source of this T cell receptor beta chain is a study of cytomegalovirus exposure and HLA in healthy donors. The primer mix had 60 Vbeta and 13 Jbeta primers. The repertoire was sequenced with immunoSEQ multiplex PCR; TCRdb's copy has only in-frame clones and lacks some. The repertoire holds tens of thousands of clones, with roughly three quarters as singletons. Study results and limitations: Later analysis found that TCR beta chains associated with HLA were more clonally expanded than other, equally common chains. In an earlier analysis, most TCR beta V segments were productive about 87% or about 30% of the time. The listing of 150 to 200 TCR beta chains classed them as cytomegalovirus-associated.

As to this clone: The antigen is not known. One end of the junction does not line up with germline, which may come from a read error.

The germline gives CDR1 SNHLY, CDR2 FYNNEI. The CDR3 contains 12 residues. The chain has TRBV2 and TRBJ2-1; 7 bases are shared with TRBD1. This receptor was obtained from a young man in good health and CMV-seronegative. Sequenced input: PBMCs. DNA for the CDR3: TGTGCCAGCAGTGAATGGCGACAGGGACAGATCTTC. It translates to CASSEWRQGQIF.